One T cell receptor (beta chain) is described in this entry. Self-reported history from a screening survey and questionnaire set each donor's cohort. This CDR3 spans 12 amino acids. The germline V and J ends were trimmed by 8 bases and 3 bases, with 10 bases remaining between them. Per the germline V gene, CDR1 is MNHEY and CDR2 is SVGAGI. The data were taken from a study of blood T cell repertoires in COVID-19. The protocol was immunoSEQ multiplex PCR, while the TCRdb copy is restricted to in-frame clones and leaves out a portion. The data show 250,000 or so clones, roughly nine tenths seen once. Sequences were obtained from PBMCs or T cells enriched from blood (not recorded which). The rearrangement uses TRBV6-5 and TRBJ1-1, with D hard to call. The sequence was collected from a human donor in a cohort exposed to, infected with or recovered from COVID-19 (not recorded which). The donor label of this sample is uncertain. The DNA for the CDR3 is TGTGCCAGCGGAGTTCTATACACTGAAGCTTTCTTT. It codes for CASGVLYTEAFF.